The 8 T cell receptor beta chains reported below all come from one sample, sequenced in a study of a mutant IDH1 vaccine in newly diagnosed glioma. Repertoires were generated with immunoSEQ multiplex PCR, while TCRdb's copy carries only in-frame clones and drops some. The sample yields tens of thousands of clones, 60% to 75% seen once. Regarding time point: week 35, safety follow-up. Doses of 300 ug of mutant IDH1 20-mer peptide were given with topical imiquimod. These TCRs' antigens remain unknown. The sample was PBMCs, taken from a glioma patient whose treatment included an IDH1 peptide vaccine. The receptor set was obtained from a man between 45 and 60 years old with glioma.

The genes are TRBV30 and TRBJ2-1; the D is unclear. The V end lost 0 bases, the J end lost 12 bases, and 9 bases lay between the germline ends. The V gene's germline CDR1 is GTSNPN and CDR2 SVGIG (reference sequence). This CDR3 contains 11 residues. The CDR3 DNA reads TGTGCCTGGAGTGTTAAGACGGGGCAGTTCTTC. It is translated as CAWSVKTGQFF.

In this sample, this clone turned up a few times. This sequence joins TRBV29-1 and TRBJ1-1; 9 bases match TRBD1. The CDR3 covers 13 residues. Germline V lookup: CDR1 SQVTM, CDR2 ANQGSEA. With 7 bases clipped from V and 11 bases from J, the junction kept 14 bases outside the gene matches. For the CDR3, the DNA is TGCAGCGCCTTCACCGGGACAGGGATAGCGGCTTTCTTT. Its translation is CSAFTGTGIAAFF. Full variable domain (missing parts from reference TRBV29-1 and TRBJ1-1): SAVISQKPSRDICQRGTSLTIQCQVDSQVTMMFWYRQQPGQSLTLIATANQGSEATYESGFVIDKFPISRPNLTFSTLTVSNMSPEDSSIYLCSAFTGTGIAAFFGQGTRLTVV.

The rearrangement links TRBV30 to TRBJ2-3; 7 nucleotides agree with TRBD2. The V gene end was trimmed by 4 bases and the J gene end by 4 bases; junction bases not matched to a gene: 8. CDR3 length: 14 residues. Germline-derived CDR1 and CDR2 are GTSNPN and SVGIG (reference sequence). The CDR3 is CAWTRREAPDTQYF. The CDR3 DNA follows: TGTGCCTGGACCCGACGGGAGGCCCCAGATACGCAGTATTTT.

CDR3 nucleotide sequence: TGTGCCAGCAGTTTAGCGCCTAGCGGGGGCTACGAGCAGTACTTC. Translation: CASSLAPSGGYEQYF. This rearrangement joins TRBV27 to TRBJ2-7, with 10 bases aligning to TRBD2. With 2 bases clipped from V and 3 bases from J, the junction kept 4 bases outside the gene matches. There are 15 residues in the CDR3. Germline lookup yields CDR1 MNHEY and CDR2 SMNVEV (reference sequence).

The gene calls are TRBV5-4 and TRBJ2-3, with 11 bases matching TRBD2. V was clipped by 3 bases and J by 2 bases; unmatched bases: 2. This CDR3 has 15 amino acids. Germline CDR1 is SGHNT and CDR2 is YYREEE (reference sequence). The DNA for the CDR3 is TGTGCCAGCAGCTCGGGACTAGCGGTCACAGATACGCAGTATTTT. Its translation is CASSSGLAVTDTQYF.

V usage is TRBV5-1 and J usage is TRBJ1-5; tentatively, D is TRBD1 (6 bases). CDR1 is SGHRS, CDR2 YFSETQ, per germline. This CDR3 contains 15 residues. V lost 0 bases, J lost 6 bases, and 13 bases lay in between. CDR3 region: CASSLGAGAAQPQHF. The DNA for the CDR3 is TGCGCCAGCAGCTTGGGGGCGGGGGCGGCTCAGCCCCAGCATTTT.

The chain uses TRBV5-4 and TRBJ2-7, with D unresolved. The CDR3 sequence is 12 residues long. Germline assignment: CDR1 SGHNT and CDR2 YYREEE (reference sequence). V was trimmed by 3 bases and J by 0 bases, leaving 4 bases between them. CDR3 sequence: CASSSSSYEQYF. Here the CDR3 DNA reads TGTGCCAGCAGCTCGAGCTCCTACGAGCAGTACTTC.

A single count supports this clone. V and J are TRBV29-1 and TRBJ1-2; the D is unclear. There are 14 residues in the CDR3. V dropped 0 bases and J dropped 4 bases, with 12 bases sitting between them. Germline V gene data show CDR1 as SQVTM and CDR2 as ANQGSEA. The CDR3 region is CSVEDLASLYGYTF. As DNA, the CDR3 is TGCAGCGTTGAAGATCTAGCCAGTCTCTATGGCTACACCTTC.